Sequencing of this T cell receptor beta chain was carried out in a study of blood T cell repertoires in COVID-19. The protocol was immunoSEQ multiplex PCR, while the TCRdb copy is restricted to in-frame clones and leaves out a portion. The sample includes 150,000 to 200,000 clones, more than 75% of them seen just once. The Seattle site enrolled patients during active infection and followed them longitudinally. Germline V gene data show CDR1 as SGHDT and CDR2 as YYEEEE. The V segment lost 2 bases and the J segment 0 bases; nucleotides outside the gene matches: 7. The CDR3 has 17 residues. Source material: peripheral blood. V and J are TRBV5-6 and TRBJ1-5; 8 bases are shared with TRBD1. The receptor was derived from a person between 65 and 79 years old with COVID-19, enrolled during active disease. The CDR3 is CASSLGTGPYSNQPQHF. DNA of the CDR3: TGTGCCAGCAGCTTAGGGACAGGCCCTTATAGCAATCAGCCCCAGCATTTT.